The clone carrying this T cell receptor beta chain has at least ten counts. Its antigen is unknown. The CDR3 is made up of 14 amino acids. V shed 4 bases, J shed 6 bases, and the junction held 4 bases outside the gene matches. Germline V lookup: CDR1 DFQATT, CDR2 SNEGSKA (reference sequence). The data derive from a study of glioma-infiltrating T cells. Notes on the study in general: Above-expected tissue-blood divergence occurred in all gliomas, most in low-grade ones. Tissue and blood shared very few CDR3 sequences.

The iRepertoire nested amplicon-rescue multiplex PCR amplified TCR alpha and beta CDR3s from RNA. Tissue mRNA or PBMC total RNA, 100-400 ng, went into one-step reverse transcription and amplification. TCRdb re-analysed the multiplex PCR reads in MiXCR, keeping a single row per CDR3 protein. The sample includes approximately 90,000 distinct CDR3 sequences, about 23% of them seen just once. The chain joins TRBV20-1 to TRBJ2-1, with 12 bases aligning to TRBD2. The source material was glioma tissue, nonneoplastic brain tissue, or PBMCs (not recorded which). This TCR came from a human donor with low-grade glioma or glioblastoma, undergoing nonglioma brain surgery, or in good health (not recorded which). The CDR3 region is CSATPGLAGNEQFF. DNA for the CDR3: TGCAGTGCTACCCCGGGACTAGCGGGCAATGAGCAGTTCTTC.